This TCR beta chain was found in a study of T cells expressing NK-cell markers. The overall study: From sorted CD3+CD56+NKG2C+, CD3+CD56+NKG2C- and CD3+CD56-NKG2C+ T cells came the TCR beta repertoires.

TCRdb reanalyzed the 5' RACE reads and collapses them to one entry per CDR3 protein, without DNA. This sample lists 300,000 or so distinct CDR3 sequences; its ten largest clones have around 4%. Details on this clonotype: Its antigen is not known.

Findings and caveats of the study: A range of 1.0-7.0% of CD8+ T cells consisted of dominant NKG2C+ clonotypes in more than five donors.

The CDR3 spans 14 residues. Germline V gene sequence: CDR1 LNHDA, CDR2 SQIVND (reference sequence). Sequenced sample: blood T cells: a sorted CD56 or NKG2C T cell subset, CD4+ or CD8+ T cells, or bulk PBMC T cells (not recorded which). The source is a woman aged 18 to 75 in good health. This chain uses TRBV19 with TRBJ1-6. The CDR3 is CASRWGTGNSPLHF.